This T cell receptor beta chain was obtained from a study of PD-1 blockade in classical Hodgkin lymphoma. Unmatched junction bases numbered 10, after V lost 5 bases and J lost 6 bases. The germline V gene has CDR1 MNHEY and CDR2 SVGAGI. This CDR3 comprises 15 residues. This clone was counted between two and nine times. Its antigen is as yet unknown. Profiling relied on immunoSEQ multiplex PCR, and the TCRdb table lists in-frame clones only, not all of them. The data show tens of thousands of clones, about 87% seen once. The study's findings and limits: Factors driving the repertoire differences, possibly disease activity or prior therapy, remain undefined. Relapsed/refractory patients reportedly had the lowest baseline TCR diversity, below newly diagnosed patients, who were below healthy donors.

Time point defined: newly diagnosed, previously untreated cHL patient sample. Investigators isolated CD4+ T cells from thawed PBMCs through magnetic negative selection. It was PBMCs in newly diagnosed, untreated classical Hodgkin lymphoma that served as comparison. J is TRBJ2-3 and V is TRBV6-5; the match to TRBD2 covers 8 bases. This TCR derives from a human donor with classical Hodgkin lymphoma. The sample was CD4+ T cells from blood. CDR3 sequence (DNA): TGTGCCAGCAGTAGCGGGAGTGGTCTGTTCGATACGCAGTATTTT. It codes for CASSSGSGLFDTQYF.